These 13 T cell receptor beta chains share one sample of origin, sequenced in a study of shared clonotypes between healthy human individuals. Sequencing was performed with immunoSEQ multiplex PCR; in TCRdb, only in-frame clones are kept and a portion is missing. This table holds approximately 2.5 million clones, over 85% found once. Sample: naive CD4+ T cells from PBMCs. Regarding subset: CD45RA+ positively selected. These receptors were collected from a man aged 18 to 35 in good health. Some clones in this sample may be carry-over from other donors' samples.

The genes are TRBV9 and TRBJ1-3, with D uncertain. The CDR3 loop spans 13 amino acids. The germline gives CDR1 SGDLS, CDR2 YYNGEE. The V end lost 0 bases, the J end lost 3 bases, and 4 bases lay between the germline ends. CDR3 in amino acids: CASSVGRGNTIYF. CDR3 bases: TGTGCCAGCAGCGTAGGCCGTGGAAACACCATATATTTT.

The chain couples TRBV5-6 to TRBJ1-4; D uncertain. This CDR3 has 14 residues. The V gene's germline CDR1 is SGHDT and CDR2 YYEEEE. The V end was cut by 4 bases, the J end by 8 bases, with 15 bases between. CDR3 DNA sequence: TGTGCCAGCAGCCCCTATCCGGTCGGGGAAAAACTGTTTTTT. Its protein is CASSPYPVGEKLFF.

The chain has TRBV4-1 and TRBJ2-7; D gene ambiguous. Germline lookup yields CDR1 MGHRA and CDR2 YSYEKL. Deletions cut 1 base from V and 1 base from J, with 8 bases between. The CDR3 is 14 residues long. Written as DNA, the CDR3 is TGCGCCAGCAGCCAAGCGGCGGATTCCTACGAGCAGTACTTC. Its protein is CASSQAADSYEQYF.

The chain uses TRBV18 and TRBJ1-2, with a tentative D call TRBD1 (5 bases). This CDR3 region has 15 residues. Trimming took 4 bases from V and 5 from J, leaving 17 bases between them. Germline V gives CDR1 KGHSH, CDR2 LQKENI. CDR3 residues: CASSLASGTAYGYTF. CDR3 bases: TGTGCCAGCTCACTAGCCAGCGGGACGGCTTATGGCTACACCTTC.

This sequence joins TRBV15 and TRBJ2-1; 11 positions agree with TRBD2. Germline lookup yields CDR1 LNHNV and CDR2 YYDKDF (reference sequence). The CDR3 consists of 17 residues. V lost 3 bases and J lost 3; bases outside the gene matches: 7. DNA for the CDR3: TGTGCCACCAGCAGGGGGACCACTAGCGGGAGCTACAATGAGCAGTTCTTC. It translates to CATSRGTTSGSYNEQFF.

This clone was seen only a few times. CDR3 nucleotides: TGTGCCAGTAGTATAGTTCCAGTAGTCTCCTACGAGCAGTACTTC. It specifies CASSIVPVVSYEQYF. This chain links TRBV19 with TRBJ2-7; D remains ambiguous. In germline, CDR1 is LNHDA, CDR2 SQIVND (reference sequence). Trimming took 1 base from V and 0 from J, leaving 10 bases between them. The CDR3 is 15 amino acids.

The sample holds one count of this clone. The chain has TRBV2 and TRBJ2-7; D not resolved. The germline gives CDR1 SNHLY, CDR2 FYNNEI. The CDR3 consists of 11 residues. Trimming left V 6 bases short and J 4 bases short, with 7 bases between. The CDR3 region is CASRDSYEQYF. The CDR3, as DNA: TGTGCCAGCAGAGACTCTTACGAGCAGTACTTC.

The V call is TRBV5-6, the J call TRBJ1-4; TRBD1 might be the D (6 bases). Germline CDR1 and CDR2: SGHDT and YYEEEE. The V gene lost 4 bases and the J gene lost 3 bases, with 19 bases spanning the gap. CDR3 size: 17 residues. The CDR3 protein is CASSPTQLRQANEKLFF. The CDR3, as DNA: TGTGCCAGCAGCCCTACCCAACTCCGACAGGCTAATGAAAAACTGTTTTTT.

The chain couples TRBV10-3 to TRBJ2-3; D is tentatively TRBD1 or TRBD2 (5 bases each). Per germline, CDR1 ENHRY and CDR2 SYGVKD. The V gene lost 10 bases and the J gene lost 0 bases, with 14 bases spanning the gap. This CDR3 is 14 amino acids long. In DNA form, the CDR3 reads TGTGCCACAATGGGGGTAACTAGCACAGATACGCAGTATTTT. It codes for CATMGVTSTDTQYF.

This chain uses TRBV27 with TRBJ1-1; 7 bases map to TRBD1. Unmatched junction bases numbered 9, after V lost 5 bases and J lost 0 bases. Looked up from germline, CDR1 is MNHEY and CDR2 is SMNVEV (reference sequence). The CDR3 extends over 16 amino acids. CDR3 nucleotide sequence: TGTGCCAGCAGTCCCAGAGCGGGACAGCTGAACACTGAAGCTTTCTTT. It encodes CASSPRAGQLNTEAFF.

This chain uses TRBV5-1 with TRBJ2-3, with D possibly being TRBD2 (7 bases). From germline, CDR1 is SGHRS and CDR2 YFSETQ. V was trimmed by 6 bases and J by 3 bases, leaving 17 bases between them. CDR3 length: 15 amino acids. The CDR3 here is CASTRGASGTDTQYF. The CDR3 DNA reads as TGCGCCAGCACCCGGGGGGCTAGCGGAACAGATACGCAGTATTTT.

Details on this clone: Other DNA sequences from this sample encode an identical CDR3 as well. The rearrangement joins TRBV19 to TRBJ2-2; D might be TRBD2 (5 bases). The V gene lost 3 bases and the J gene lost 1 base, with 6 bases spanning the gap. This CDR3 spans 14 amino acids. Per germline, CDR1 LNHDA and CDR2 SQIVND (reference sequence). CDR3 protein: CASSISGNTGELFF. The CDR3 nucleotides read TGTGCCAGTAGTATCAGCGGGAACACCGGGGAGCTGTTTTTT.

About this clone: Other DNA sequences of this sample code for an identical CDR3. V is TRBV19 and J is TRBJ2-7, with D possibly matching TRBD1 (6 bases). V was trimmed by 3 bases and J by 2 bases, leaving 8 bases between them. This CDR3 comprises 13 residues. The germline gives CDR1 LNHDA, CDR2 SQIVND (reference sequence). CDR3 protein: CASSIGTTYEQYF. The CDR3 region has the DNA TGTGCCAGTAGTATTGGGACAACCTACGAGCAGTACTTC.